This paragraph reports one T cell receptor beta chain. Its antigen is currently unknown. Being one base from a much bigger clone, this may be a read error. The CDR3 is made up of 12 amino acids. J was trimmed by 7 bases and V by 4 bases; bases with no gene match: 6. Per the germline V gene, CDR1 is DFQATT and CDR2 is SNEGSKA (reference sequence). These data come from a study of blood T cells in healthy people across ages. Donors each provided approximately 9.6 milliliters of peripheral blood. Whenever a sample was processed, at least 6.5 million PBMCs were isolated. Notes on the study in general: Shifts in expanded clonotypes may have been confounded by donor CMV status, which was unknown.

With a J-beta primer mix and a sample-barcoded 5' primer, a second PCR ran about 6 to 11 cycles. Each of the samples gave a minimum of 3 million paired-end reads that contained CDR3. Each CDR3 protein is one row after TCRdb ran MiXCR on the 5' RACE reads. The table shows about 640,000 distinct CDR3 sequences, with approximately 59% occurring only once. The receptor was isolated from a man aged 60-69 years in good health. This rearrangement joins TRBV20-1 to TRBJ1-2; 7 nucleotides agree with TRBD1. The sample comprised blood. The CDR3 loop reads CSATGGWSGYTF. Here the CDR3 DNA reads TGCAGTGCTACAGGGGGTTGGAGTGGCTACACCTTC.